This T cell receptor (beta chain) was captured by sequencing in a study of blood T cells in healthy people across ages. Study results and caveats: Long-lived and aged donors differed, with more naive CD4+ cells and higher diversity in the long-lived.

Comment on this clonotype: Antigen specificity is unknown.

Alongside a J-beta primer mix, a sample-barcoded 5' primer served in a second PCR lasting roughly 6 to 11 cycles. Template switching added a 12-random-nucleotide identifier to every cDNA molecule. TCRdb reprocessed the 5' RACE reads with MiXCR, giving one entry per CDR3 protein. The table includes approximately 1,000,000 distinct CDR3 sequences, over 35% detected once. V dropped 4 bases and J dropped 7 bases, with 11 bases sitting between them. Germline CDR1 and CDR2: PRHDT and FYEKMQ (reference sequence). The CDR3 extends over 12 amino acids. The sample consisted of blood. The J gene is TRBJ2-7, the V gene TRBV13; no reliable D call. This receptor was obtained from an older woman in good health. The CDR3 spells CASSSIPGEQYF. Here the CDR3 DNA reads TGTGCCAGCAGCTCCATCCCCGGAGAGCAGTACTTC.